The rows below give T cell receptor beta chains drawn from one sample of a study of identical twins. TCRdb fed the 5' RACE reads into MiXCR, producing one record per CDR3 protein. The sample lists about 900,000 distinct CDR3 sequences; over 9% were seen once. These data also formed part of another study, on yellow fever vaccine responses in identical twins.

Sequenced sample: PBMCs. The receptors shown here come from a woman aged 18-29 years in good health. Both conserved end residues are part of each CDR3. Fields, in order: D gene, clone size, J gene, V gene, CDR3 DNA, CDR3 protein. D genes are given only for firm matches. Expanded clones are given a class, and other clones once, few, many or no size at all.

>.|few|TRBJ2-4|TRBV7-3
TGTGCCAGCAGCCCCGCGTTGGGAAACATTCAGTACTTC
CASSPALGNIQYF
>.|many|TRBJ2-2|TRBV21-1
TGTGCCAGCAGCCCAGGGACTAGCGGGACGAACACCGGGGAGCTGTTTTTT
CASSPGTSGTNTGELFF
>TRBD2|.|TRBJ2-5|TRBV20-1
TGCAGTGCTAGACCTGTCCTAGCGGGGGGCTTTCAGGAGACCCAGTACTTC
CSARPVLAGGFQETQYF
>TRBD2|few|TRBJ2-1|TRBV20-1
TGCAGTGCTATGAGCGGGGGGGCACTGGGGTACAATGAGCAGTTCTTC
CSAMSGGALGYNEQFF
>.|.|TRBJ2-2|TRBV11-2
TGTGCCAGCAGCTTGGTTAGGGGGGAGCGCCCTCGAGCCGGGGAGCTGTTTTTT
CASSLVRGERPRAGELFF
>.|few|TRBJ2-7|TRBV9
TGTGCCAGCAGCGTAGTCCCGGGACACCTCTACGAGCAGTACTTC
CASSVVPGHLYEQYF
>.|few|TRBJ2-3|TRBV24-1
TGTGCCACCCAAGACGAGGGTACGCAGTATTTT
CATQDEGTQYF
>.|.|TRBJ2-1|TRBV19
TGTGCCAGTAGTATAAGGGACACGGCTTGGGATGAGCAGTTCTTC
CASSIRDTAWDEQFF
>TRBD1|.|TRBJ1-1|TRBV20-1
TGCAGTGCTAGAGATCCCAAAGGGGGCGTCGAAGCTTTCTTT
CSARDPKGGVEAFF
>TRBD1|.|TRBJ2-5|TRBV6-2/TRBV6-3
TGTGCCAGCCTCCCTACCGGGGACAGGGGGATTTTAGAGACCCAGTACTTC
CASLPTGDRGILETQYF
>TRBD1|few|TRBJ2-7|TRBV15
TGTGCCACCAGCAGCAGCAGGCAGGGGGACGAGCAGTACTTC
CATSSSRQGDEQYF
>TRBD2|.|TRBJ2-1|TRBV5-1
TGCGCCAGCAGCTTGGAGCTGCGGGGGAAGAATGAGCAGTTCTTC
CASSLELRGKNEQFF
>.|few|TRBJ2-5|TRBV24-1
TGTGCCACCAGTGATAGCGCTGAGGGGGAGGAGACCCAGTACTTC
CATSDSAEGEETQYF
>.|few|TRBJ2-1|TRBV12-3/TRBV12-4
TGTGCCAGCACTCTAGATAACAGGGTCTGGCTAGCGGAGTACAATGAGCAGTTCTTC
CASTLDNRVWLAEYNEQFF